The 30 T cell receptor beta chains reported below all come from one sample, sequenced in a study of beta chain features in type 1 diabetes. Of the isolated RNA, all was reverse transcribed, and so the sequenced material was expressed TCRB transcripts. Clones were read by immunoSEQ multiplex PCR, and TCRdb kept only the in-frame ones, dropping some. The profile covers 350,000 to 450,000 clones, with about 15% appearing a single time and roughly 0.033% taken by the ten largest. Sequencing was carried out using naive CD4+ T cells from blood. The receptors stem from a man aged 25-40 years in good health.

This clone was detected only a few times. This chain joins TRBV29-1 and TRBJ2-1, with 11 bases lining up with TRBD2. Trimming cost V 6 bases and J 6 bases; bases outside gene matches: 7. This CDR3 contains 14 residues. Germline CDR1 is SQVTM and CDR2 is ANQGSEA. The CDR3 region is CSVLLAGALNEQFF. CDR3 DNA: TGCAGCGTCCTACTAGCGGGAGCGCTCAATGAGCAGTTCTTC.

CDR3 nucleotide sequence: TGTGCCAGCAAGGCGGGACTAGCGGGGCTAGAGACCCAGTACTTC. Its protein product is CASKAGLAGLETQYF. The rearrangement joins TRBV2 to TRBJ2-5; 13 bases agree with TRBD2. Germline lookup yields CDR1 SNHLY and CDR2 FYNNEI. The CDR3 consists of 15 residues. Trimming took 7 bases from V and 4 from J; bases not matched to a gene: 6.

The chain couples TRBV27 to TRBJ2-1, with TRBD2 matching 12 bases. J gave up 8 bases and V 8 bases, and 4 bases lay outside the gene matches. This CDR3 has 13 residues. The V gene's germline CDR1 is MNHEY and CDR2 SMNVEV (reference sequence). Written as DNA, the CDR3 is TGTGCCAGCTCGACTAGCGGGAGTTATGAGCAGTTCTTC. This gives the protein CASSTSGSYEQFF.

The chain couples TRBV6-1 to TRBJ1-5; D is undetermined. Germline V gene data show CDR1 as MNHNS and CDR2 as SASEGT. The length of the CDR3 is 13 residues. V was shortened by 1 base and J by 4 bases, with 5 bases between the two germline ends. In nucleotides, the CDR3 is TGTGCCAGCAGTGAAGTTCGGAATCAGCCCCAGCATTTT. It codes for CASSEVRNQPQHF.

There are a few counts of this clone. The V call is TRBV7-2, the J call TRBJ1-5; D is undetermined. Germline assignment: CDR1 SGHTA and CDR2 FQGNSA. Trimming left V 3 bases short and J 4 bases short, with 13 bases between. The CDR3 runs to 15 residues. For the CDR3, the DNA is TGTGCCAGCAGCTTTATCGGAGTCGCGAATCAGCCCCAGCATTTT. The encoded protein is CASSFIGVANQPQHF. The full variable domain, completed using reference TRBV7-2 and TRBJ1-5, is GAGVSQSPSNKVTEKGKDVELRCDPISGHTALYWYRQSLGQGLEFLIYFQGNSAPDKSGLPSDRFSAERTGGSVSTLTIQRTQQEDSAVYLCASSFIGVANQPQHFGDGTRLSIL.

CDR3 coding DNA: TGTGCCACCAGCAAAGCGGGAGTGCCAGATACGCAGTATTTT. Protein sequence: CATSKAGVPDTQYF. The chain couples TRBV15 to TRBJ2-3; 8 bases align to TRBD2. CDR1 is LNHNV and CDR2 is YYDKDF in the germline V gene (reference sequence). This CDR3 spans 14 amino acids. Germline trimming cut 4 bases from V and 4 bases from J; bases unmatched to any gene: 4.

The chain combines TRBV4-3 with TRBJ2-5; no reliable D call. This CDR3 spans 13 amino acids. V was clipped by 1 base and J by 2 bases, with 5 bases between them. The germline V gene has CDR1 LGHNA and CDR2 YSLEER. The CDR3 DNA sequence: TGCGCCAGCAGCCAAGTAAAGCAAGAGACCCAGTACTTC. It encodes CASSQVKQETQYF.

This clone was detected only a few times. CDR3 protein: CASSVDWGFGGNTIYF. The CDR3 DNA is TGTGCCAGCAGCGTAGATTGGGGATTCGGTGGAAACACCATATATTTT. The chain employs TRBV9 and TRBJ1-3; no reliable D call. The CDR3 is 16 amino acids. Looked up from germline, CDR1 is SGDLS and CDR2 is YYNGEE. V lost 0 bases and J 3 bases, leaving 13 bases between the germline ends. Supplemented by reference TRBV9 and TRBJ1-3, the full variable domain reads DSGVTQTPKHLITATGQRVTLRCSPRSGDLSVYWYQQSLDQGLQFLIQYYNGEERAKGNILERFSAQQFPDLHSELNLSSLELGDSALYFCASSVDWGFGGNTIYFGEGSWLTVV.

The V call is TRBV2, the J call TRBJ2-3; 8 bases map to TRBD1. The CDR3 has 12 amino acids. The J segment lost 6 bases and the V segment lost 6 bases, leaving 2 bases of the junction unmatched. CDR1 SNHLY and CDR2 FYNNEI come from the germline V gene. The CDR3 DNA is TGTGCCAGCAGAGACAGGGGTGATACGCAGTATTTT. The encoded protein is CASRDRGDTQYF.

This clone was detected only a few times. This chain links TRBV29-1 with TRBJ1-2; 9 bases are shared with TRBD1. The CDR3 runs to 13 residues. The germline CDR1 and CDR2 sequences are SQVTM and ANQGSEA. Trimming removed 4 bases from V and 2 bases from J; junction bases left unmatched: 2. CDR3 protein: CSVGGQGNYGYTF. CDR3 nucleotides: TGCAGCGTTGGGGGACAGGGCAACTATGGCTACACCTTC. The variable domain in full, completed from reference TRBV29-1 and TRBJ1-2, reads SAVISQKPSRDICQRGTSLTIQCQVDSQVTMMFWYRQQPGQSLTLIATANQGSEATYESGFVIDKFPISRPNLTFSTLTVSNMSPEDSSIYLCSVGGQGNYGYTFGSGTRLTVV.

The sample holds a few counts of this clone. This chain uses TRBV7-6 with TRBJ1-4, with TRBD1 identical over 12 bases. The CDR3 runs 19 residues. Germline trimming cut 2 bases from V and 0 bases from J; bases unmatched to any gene: 7. Looked up from germline, CDR1 is SGHVS and CDR2 is FNYEAQ. CDR3 in amino acids: CASSLIGTGGKATNEKLFF. The CDR3 DNA reads as TGTGCCAGCAGCTTAATTGGGACAGGGGGCAAGGCAACTAATGAAAAACTGTTTTTT.

The chain links TRBV5-6 to TRBJ2-3, with TRBD2 matching 14 bases. CDR1 and CDR2 from the germline V gene are SGHDT and YYEEEE. CDR3 size: 15 residues. Trimming cost V 4 bases and J 5 bases; bases outside gene matches: 3. Here the CDR3 reads CASSKGTSGRDTQYF. CDR3 DNA sequence: TGTGCCAGCAGCAAGGGGACTAGCGGGAGAGATACGCAGTATTTT.

The V gene is TRBV4-1, the J gene TRBJ2-3; D is undetermined. This CDR3 is built from 14 residues. V lost 0 bases and J 2 bases, leaving 6 bases between the germline ends. CDR1 is MGHRA, CDR2 YSYEKL, per germline. CDR3 nucleotides: TGCGCCAGCAGCCAAGATCGAATCACAGATACGCAGTATTTT. It encodes CASSQDRITDTQYF.

This rearrangement joins TRBV5-1 to TRBJ2-7, with D possibly matching TRBD1 (6 bases). Germline V lookup: CDR1 SGHRS, CDR2 YFSETQ. The CDR3 has 13 amino acids. V lost 2 bases and J 3 bases, leaving 9 bases between the germline ends. CDR3 sequence reads: CASSFDRFYEQYF. CDR3 nucleotide sequence: TGCGCCAGCAGCTTCGACAGGTTCTACGAGCAGTACTTC.

The DNA for the CDR3 is TGTGCCAGCAGCTTGGGACGGATGAATTCACCCCTCCACTTT. Its protein product is CASSLGRMNSPLHF. The chain is built from TRBV7-8 and TRBJ1-6, with a weak D call TRBD1 (5 bases). This CDR3 region has 14 residues. V lost 3 bases and J lost 7, with 10 bases in between. CDR1 is SGHVS and CDR2 is FQNEAQ in the germline V gene.

This rearrangement joins TRBV4-3 to TRBJ1-1; D ambiguous. Germline V gives CDR1 LGHNA, CDR2 YSLEER. Deletions cut 3 bases from V and 4 bases from J, with 9 bases between. The CDR3 has 13 amino acids. The chain's CDR3 is CASSQELSTEAFF. The CDR3 DNA follows: TGCGCCAGCAGCCAGGAATTGAGCACTGAAGCTTTCTTT.

The genes are TRBV25-1 and TRBJ1-2, with 7 bases matching TRBD1. Germline loops: CDR1 MGHDK, CDR2 SYGVNS. Trimming at V came to 1 base and at J to 3 bases, leaving 2 bases not matched to a gene. This CDR3 region has 14 residues. This CDR3 reads CASSESGGYYGYTF. CDR3 bases: TGTGCCAGCAGTGAATCAGGGGGGTACTATGGCTACACCTTC.

This clone was picked up a small number of times. The chain has TRBV25-1 and TRBJ1-4, with D possibly TRBD1 on 5 matching bases. In germline, CDR1 is MGHDK, CDR2 SYGVNS. CDR3 length: 16 amino acids. Trimming stripped 3 bases from V and 6 bases from J, with 17 bases between. This chain's CDR3 is CASSDLPGRGDEKLFF. The CDR3 nucleotides are TGTGCCAGCAGTGATCTCCCGGGTCGGGGGGATGAAAAACTGTTTTTT.

The gene calls are TRBV5-8 and TRBJ1-2; D might be TRBD1 (6 bases). The CDR3 covers 13 residues. Trimming pared 0 bases from V and 9 bases from J, leaving 12 bases between. Looked up from germline, CDR1 is SGHTS and CDR2 is YDEGEE. The chain's CDR3 is CASSLDRARSYTF. The CDR3, as DNA: TGTGCCAGCAGCTTGGACAGGGCGAGGAGCTACACCTTC.

This clone has only a few counts. This chain links TRBV7-2 with TRBJ2-1, with a weak D call TRBD1 (6 bases). The CDR3 runs 15 residues. Germline CDR1 reads SGHTA; CDR2 reads FQGNSA. Trimming cost V 5 bases and J 5 bases, with 16 bases left between them. CDR3 sequence reads: CASSRGGRRNNEQFF. In DNA form, the CDR3 reads TGTGCCAGCAGCCGAGGGGGAAGACGGAACAATGAGCAGTTCTTC.

In its sample, this clone was seen a few times. The CDR3 reads CASSEFKGLGNNEQFF. The CDR3 nucleotides are TGTGCCAGCAGTGAATTTAAGGGACTAGGTAACAATGAGCAGTTCTTC. The chain employs TRBV25-1 and TRBJ2-1; 8 bases agree with TRBD2. The germline gives CDR1 MGHDK, CDR2 SYGVNS. The ends lost 1 base at V and 5 bases at J; junction bases unmatched: 7. The CDR3 is made up of 16 amino acids.

This clone was recorded a few times. This chain links TRBV7-9 with TRBJ2-4; possibly TRBD1 for D (5 bases). The CDR3 is made up of 13 amino acids. Trimming removed 8 bases at V and 1 base at J, with 9 bases between. Germline CDR1 reads SEHNR; CDR2 reads FQNEAQ (reference sequence). The CDR3 DNA reads TGTGCCAGCCGCGCAGGGGCCAAAAACATTCAGTACTTC. Translating gives CASRAGAKNIQYF.

V is TRBV5-4 and J is TRBJ1-3; TRBD1 matches at 8 bases. V dropped 0 bases and J dropped 7; count of bases not matched to a gene: 6. This CDR3 has 15 residues. Looked up from germline, CDR1 is SGHNT and CDR2 is YYREEE (reference sequence). CDR3 amino acids: CASSLDTRGPNTIYF. The DNA of the CDR3 is TGTGCCAGCAGCTTGGATACCAGGGGGCCGAACACCATATATTTT.

A few counts support this clone. V is TRBV4-3 and J is TRBJ1-6, with D unclear. This CDR3 spans 13 amino acids. Deletions cut 3 bases from V and 8 bases from J, with 8 bases between. Germline V gene sequence: CDR1 LGHNA, CDR2 YSLEER. The DNA of the CDR3 is TGCGCCAGCAGCCAGGACGGGGATTCACCCCTCCACTTT. Amino acid sequence: CASSQDGDSPLHF.

This chain connects TRBV7-6 to TRBJ2-3; TRBD2 aligns across 11 bases. This CDR3 is 17 amino acids long. V was clipped by 5 bases and J by 1 base; unmatched bases: 8. Germline-derived CDR1 and CDR2 are SGHVS and FNYEAQ. This chain's CDR3 is CASSPSGTSGGTDTQYF. The CDR3 nucleotides read TGTGCCAGCAGCCCATCCGGGACTAGCGGAGGCACAGATACGCAGTATTTT. Using reference TRBV7-6 and TRBJ2-3 for the parts outside the CDR3, the full variable domain is GAGVSQSPRYKVTKRGQDVALRCDPISGHVSLYWYRQALGQGPEFLTYFNYEAQQDKSGLPNDRFSAERPEGSISTLTIQRTEQRDSAMYRCASSPSGTSGGTDTQYFGPGTRLTVL.

J is TRBJ2-7 and V is TRBV11-3, with D unclear. Germline V gene lookup returns CDR1 SGHNT and CDR2 YENEEA. The V gene lost 0 bases and the J gene lost 3 bases, with 3 bases spanning the gap. The CDR3 covers 12 residues. CDR3 DNA sequence: TGTGCCAGCAGCTTAGATAACTACGAGCAGTACGTC. Encoded protein: CASSLDNYEQYV.

This clone was observed a few times. This rearrangement joins TRBV20-1 to TRBJ1-1; D not resolved. This CDR3 is built from 10 residues. Germline CDR1 reads DFQATT; CDR2 reads SNEGSKA (reference sequence). V was trimmed by 2 bases and J by 4 bases, leaving 2 bases between them. CDR3 coding DNA: TGCAGTGCTAGATTCACTGAAGCTTTCTTT. Protein sequence: CSARFTEAFF.

This clone was seen a few times. The chain recombines TRBV5-1 with TRBJ2-3; 7 nucleotides align to TRBD1. The ends lost 4 bases at V and 4 bases at J; junction bases unmatched: 6. The CDR3 has 14 amino acids. Germline loops: CDR1 SGHRS, CDR2 YFSETQ. CDR3 sequence reads: CASSDRVAADTQYF. The CDR3 coding sequence is TGCGCCAGCAGCGACAGGGTGGCGGCAGATACGCAGTATTTT.

This sequence joins TRBV7-6 and TRBJ2-2; D is possibly TRBD1 (5 bases). CDR3 length: 14 residues. The V end lost 5 bases, the J end lost 2 bases, and 9 bases lay between the germline ends. Germline V lookup: CDR1 SGHVS, CDR2 FNYEAQ. The CDR3: CASSPTGNTGELFF. The CDR3 DNA reads TGTGCCAGCAGCCCAACAGGAAACACCGGGGAGCTGTTTTTT.

This clone was seen a few times. This chain links TRBV11-2 with TRBJ2-4; TRBD2 agrees at 14 bases. The length of the CDR3 is 18 residues. Germline CDR1 and CDR2: SGHAT and FQNNGV. V shed 5 bases, J shed 3 bases, and the junction held 9 bases outside the gene matches. This CDR3 is CASSPGLAGASGKNIQYF. Here the CDR3 DNA reads TGTGCCAGCAGCCCGGGACTAGCGGGGGCATCGGGCAAAAACATTCAGTACTTC.